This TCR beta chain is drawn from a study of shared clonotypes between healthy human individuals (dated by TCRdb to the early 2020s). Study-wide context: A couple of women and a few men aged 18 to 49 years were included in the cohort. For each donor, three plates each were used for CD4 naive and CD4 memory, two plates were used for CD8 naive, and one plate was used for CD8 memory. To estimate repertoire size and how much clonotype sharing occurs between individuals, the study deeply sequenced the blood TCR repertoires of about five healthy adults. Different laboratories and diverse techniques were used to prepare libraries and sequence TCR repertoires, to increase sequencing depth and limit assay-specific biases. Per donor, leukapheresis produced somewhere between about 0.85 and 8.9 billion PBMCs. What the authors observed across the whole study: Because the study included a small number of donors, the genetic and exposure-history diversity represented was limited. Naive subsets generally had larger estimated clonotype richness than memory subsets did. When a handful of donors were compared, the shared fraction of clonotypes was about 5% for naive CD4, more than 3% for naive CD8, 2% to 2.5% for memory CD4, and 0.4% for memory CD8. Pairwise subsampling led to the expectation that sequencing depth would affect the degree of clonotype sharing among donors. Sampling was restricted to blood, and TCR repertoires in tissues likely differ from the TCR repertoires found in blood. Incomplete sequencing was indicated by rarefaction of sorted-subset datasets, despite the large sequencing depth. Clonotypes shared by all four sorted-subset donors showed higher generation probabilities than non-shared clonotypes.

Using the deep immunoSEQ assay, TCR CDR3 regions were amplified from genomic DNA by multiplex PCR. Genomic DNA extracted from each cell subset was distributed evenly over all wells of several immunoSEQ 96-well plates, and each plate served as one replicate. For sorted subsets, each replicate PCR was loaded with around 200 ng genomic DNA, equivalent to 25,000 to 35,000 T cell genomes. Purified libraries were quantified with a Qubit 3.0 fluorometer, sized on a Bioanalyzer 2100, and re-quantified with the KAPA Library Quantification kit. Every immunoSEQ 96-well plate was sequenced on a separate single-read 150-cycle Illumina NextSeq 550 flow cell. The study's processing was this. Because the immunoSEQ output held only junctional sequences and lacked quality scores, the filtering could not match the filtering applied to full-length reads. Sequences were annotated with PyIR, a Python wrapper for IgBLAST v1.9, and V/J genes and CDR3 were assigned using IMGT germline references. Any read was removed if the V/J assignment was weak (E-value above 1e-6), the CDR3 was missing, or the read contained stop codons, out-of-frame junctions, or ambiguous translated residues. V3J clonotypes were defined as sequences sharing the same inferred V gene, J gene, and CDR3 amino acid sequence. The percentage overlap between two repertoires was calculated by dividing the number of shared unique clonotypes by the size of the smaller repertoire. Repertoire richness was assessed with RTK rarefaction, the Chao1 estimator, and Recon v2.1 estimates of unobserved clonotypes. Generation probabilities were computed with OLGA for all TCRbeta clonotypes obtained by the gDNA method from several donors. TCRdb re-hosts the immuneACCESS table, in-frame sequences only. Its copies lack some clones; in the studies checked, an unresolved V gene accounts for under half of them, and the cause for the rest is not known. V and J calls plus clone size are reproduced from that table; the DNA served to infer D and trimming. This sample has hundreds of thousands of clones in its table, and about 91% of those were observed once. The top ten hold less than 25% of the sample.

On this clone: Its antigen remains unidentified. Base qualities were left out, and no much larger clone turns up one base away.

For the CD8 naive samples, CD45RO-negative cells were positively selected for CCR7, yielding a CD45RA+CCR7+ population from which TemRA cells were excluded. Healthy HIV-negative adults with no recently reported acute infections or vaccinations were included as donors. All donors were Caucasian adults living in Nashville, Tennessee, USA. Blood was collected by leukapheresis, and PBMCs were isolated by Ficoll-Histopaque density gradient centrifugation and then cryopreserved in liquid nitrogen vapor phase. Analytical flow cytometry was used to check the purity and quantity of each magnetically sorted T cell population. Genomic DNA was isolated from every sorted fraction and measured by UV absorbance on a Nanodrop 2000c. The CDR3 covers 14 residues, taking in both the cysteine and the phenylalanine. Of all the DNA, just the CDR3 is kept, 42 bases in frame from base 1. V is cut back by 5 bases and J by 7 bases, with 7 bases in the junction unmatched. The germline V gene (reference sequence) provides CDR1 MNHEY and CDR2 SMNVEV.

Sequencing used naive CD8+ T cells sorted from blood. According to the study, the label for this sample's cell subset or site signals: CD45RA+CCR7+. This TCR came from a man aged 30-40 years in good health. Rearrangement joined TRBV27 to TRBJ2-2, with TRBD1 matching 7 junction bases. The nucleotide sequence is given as TGTGCCAGCAGTCTATACGGGACAGTCGGGGAGCTGTTTTTT. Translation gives CASSLYGTVGELFF.